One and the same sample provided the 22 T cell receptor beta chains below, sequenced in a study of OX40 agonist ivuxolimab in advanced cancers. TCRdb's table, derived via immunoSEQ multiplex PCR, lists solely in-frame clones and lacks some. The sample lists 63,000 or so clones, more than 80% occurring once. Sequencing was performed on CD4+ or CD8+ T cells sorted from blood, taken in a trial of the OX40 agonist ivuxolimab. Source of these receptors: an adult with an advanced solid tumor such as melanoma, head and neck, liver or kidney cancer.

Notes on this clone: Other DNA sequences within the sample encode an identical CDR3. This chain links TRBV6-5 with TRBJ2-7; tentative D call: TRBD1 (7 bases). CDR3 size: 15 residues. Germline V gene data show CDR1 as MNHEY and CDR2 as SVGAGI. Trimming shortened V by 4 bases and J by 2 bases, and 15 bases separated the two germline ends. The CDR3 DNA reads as TGTGCCAGCAGTTCAGCAGGGGGAGGTACCTACGAGCAGTACTTC. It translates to CASSSAGGGTYEQYF.

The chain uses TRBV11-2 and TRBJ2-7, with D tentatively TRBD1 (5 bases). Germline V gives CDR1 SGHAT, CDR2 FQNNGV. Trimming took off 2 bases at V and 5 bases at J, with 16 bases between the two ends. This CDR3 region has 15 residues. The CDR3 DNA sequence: TGTGCCAGCAGCTTAAGTCGCAGGGTAGTTCACGAGCAGTACTTC. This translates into CASSLSRRVVHEQYF.

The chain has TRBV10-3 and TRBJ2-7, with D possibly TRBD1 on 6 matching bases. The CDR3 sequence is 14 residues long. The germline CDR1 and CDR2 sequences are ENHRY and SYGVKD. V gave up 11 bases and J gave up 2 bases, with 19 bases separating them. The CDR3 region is CASSAQGQTYEQYF. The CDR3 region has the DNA TGTGCCTCATCAGCGCAGGGGCAAACCTACGAGCAGTACTTC.

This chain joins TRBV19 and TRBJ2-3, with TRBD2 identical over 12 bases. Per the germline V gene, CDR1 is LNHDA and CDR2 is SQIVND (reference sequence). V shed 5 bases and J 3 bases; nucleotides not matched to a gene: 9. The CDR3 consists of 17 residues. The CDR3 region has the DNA TGTGCCAGTAGTGTATCTAGCGGGGGGGCCCAGACAGATACGCAGTATTTT. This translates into CASSVSSGGAQTDTQYF.

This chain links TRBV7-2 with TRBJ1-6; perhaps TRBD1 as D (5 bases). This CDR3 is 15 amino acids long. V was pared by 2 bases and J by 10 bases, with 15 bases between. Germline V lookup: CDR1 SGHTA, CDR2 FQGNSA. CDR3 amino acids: CASSLFGGEGSPLHF. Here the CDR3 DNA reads TGTGCCAGCAGCTTATTCGGGGGGGAAGGATCACCCCTCCACTTT.

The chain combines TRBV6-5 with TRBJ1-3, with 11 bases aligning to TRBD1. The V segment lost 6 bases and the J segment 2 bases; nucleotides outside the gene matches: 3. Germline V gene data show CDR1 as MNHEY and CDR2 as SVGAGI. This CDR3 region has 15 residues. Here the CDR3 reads CASSRDRGTGNTIYF. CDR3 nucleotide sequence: TGTGCCAGCAGCCGGGACAGGGGGACTGGAAACACCATATATTTT.

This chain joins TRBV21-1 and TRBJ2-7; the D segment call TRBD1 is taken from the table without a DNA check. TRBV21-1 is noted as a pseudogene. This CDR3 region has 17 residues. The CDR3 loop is CASSIRTDHTAYYEQYF. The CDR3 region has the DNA TGTGCCAGCAGCATCCGGACAGACCATACCGCCTACTACGAGCAGTACTTC.

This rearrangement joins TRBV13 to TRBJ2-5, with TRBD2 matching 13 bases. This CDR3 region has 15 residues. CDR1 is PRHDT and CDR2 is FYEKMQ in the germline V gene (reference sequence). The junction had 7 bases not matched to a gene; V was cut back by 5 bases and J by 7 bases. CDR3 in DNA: TGTGCCAGCAGCACTAGCGGGGGGGCTGGAGGGACCCAGTACTTC. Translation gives CASSTSGGAGGTQYF.

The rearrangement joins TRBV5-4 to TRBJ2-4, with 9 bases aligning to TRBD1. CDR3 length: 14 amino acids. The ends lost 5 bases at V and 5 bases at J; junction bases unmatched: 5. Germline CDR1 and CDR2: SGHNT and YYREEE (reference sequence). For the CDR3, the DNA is TGTGCCAGCAGTCACCGGGACAGGGAAAACATTCAGTACTTC. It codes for CASSHRDRENIQYF.

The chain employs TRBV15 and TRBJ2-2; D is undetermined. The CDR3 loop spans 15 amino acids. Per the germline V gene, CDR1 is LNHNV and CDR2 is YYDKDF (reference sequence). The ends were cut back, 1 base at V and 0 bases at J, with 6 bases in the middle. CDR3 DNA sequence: TGTGCCACCAGCAGAGGGGCAGCGAACACCGGGGAGCTGTTTTTT. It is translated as CATSRGAANTGELFF. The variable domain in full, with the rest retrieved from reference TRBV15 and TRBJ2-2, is DAMVIQNPRYQVTQFGKPVTLSCSQTLNHNVMYWYQQKSSQAPKLLFHYYDKDFNNEADTPDNFQSRRPNTSFCFLDIRSPGLGDTAMYLCATSRGAANTGELFFGEGSRLTVL.

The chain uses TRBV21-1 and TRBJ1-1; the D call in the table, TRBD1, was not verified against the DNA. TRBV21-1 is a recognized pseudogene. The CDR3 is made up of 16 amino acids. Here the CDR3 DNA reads TGTGCCAGCAGCAAAGCGCTTAGGACACCAAACACTGAAGCTTTCTTT. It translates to CASSKALRTPNTEAFF.

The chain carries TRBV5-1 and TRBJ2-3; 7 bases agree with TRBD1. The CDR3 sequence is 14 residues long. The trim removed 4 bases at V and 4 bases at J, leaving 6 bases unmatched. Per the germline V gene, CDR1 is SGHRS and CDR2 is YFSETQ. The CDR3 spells CASSPATGADTQYF. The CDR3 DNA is TGCGCCAGCAGCCCGGCTACAGGGGCAGATACGCAGTATTTT. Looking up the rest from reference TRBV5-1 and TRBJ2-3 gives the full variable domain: KAGVTQTPRYLIKTRGQQVTLSCSPISGHRSVSWYQQTPGQGLQFLFEYFSETQRNKGNFPGRFSGRQFSNSRSEMNVSTLELGDSALYLCASSPATGADTQYFGPGTRLTVL.

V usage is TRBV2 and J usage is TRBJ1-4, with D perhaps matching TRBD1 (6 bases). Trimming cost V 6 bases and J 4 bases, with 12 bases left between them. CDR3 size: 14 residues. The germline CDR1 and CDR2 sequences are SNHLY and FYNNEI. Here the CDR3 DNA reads TGTGCCAGCAGGGGTGGACAGTTTAATGAAAAACTGTTTTTT. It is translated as CASRGGQFNEKLFF.

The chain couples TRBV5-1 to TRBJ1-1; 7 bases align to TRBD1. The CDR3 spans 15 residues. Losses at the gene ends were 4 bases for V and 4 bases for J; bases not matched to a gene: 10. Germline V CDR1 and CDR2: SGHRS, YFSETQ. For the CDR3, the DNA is TGCGCCAGCAGCAGGGAGACAGGGACTTCCACTGAAGCTTTCTTT. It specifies CASSRETGTSTEAFF.

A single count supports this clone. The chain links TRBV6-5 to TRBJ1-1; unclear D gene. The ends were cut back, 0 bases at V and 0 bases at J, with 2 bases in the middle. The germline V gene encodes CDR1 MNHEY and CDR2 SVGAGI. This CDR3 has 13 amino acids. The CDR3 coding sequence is TGTGCCAGCAGTTACTCCATGAACACTGAAGCTTTCTTT. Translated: CASSYSMNTEAFF.

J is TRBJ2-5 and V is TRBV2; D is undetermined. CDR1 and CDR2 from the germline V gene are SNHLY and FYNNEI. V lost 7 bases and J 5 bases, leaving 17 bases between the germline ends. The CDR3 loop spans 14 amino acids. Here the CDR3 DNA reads TGTGCCAGCAAGCGTCAACCAGGTCAGGAGACCCAGTACTTC. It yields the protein CASKRQPGQETQYF.

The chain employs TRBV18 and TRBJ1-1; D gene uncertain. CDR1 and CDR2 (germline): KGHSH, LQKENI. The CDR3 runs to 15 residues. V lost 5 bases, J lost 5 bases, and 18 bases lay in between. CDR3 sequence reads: CASSSLPAGGTEAFF. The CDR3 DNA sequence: TGTGCCAGCTCATCCCTGCCGGCAGGAGGGACTGAAGCTTTCTTT. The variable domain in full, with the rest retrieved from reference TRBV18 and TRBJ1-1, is NAGVMQNPRHLVRRRGQEARLRCSPMKGHSHVYWYRQLPEEGLKFMVYLQKENIIDESGMPKERFSAEFPKEGPSILRIQQVVRGDSAAYFCASSSLPAGGTEAFFGQGTRLTVV.

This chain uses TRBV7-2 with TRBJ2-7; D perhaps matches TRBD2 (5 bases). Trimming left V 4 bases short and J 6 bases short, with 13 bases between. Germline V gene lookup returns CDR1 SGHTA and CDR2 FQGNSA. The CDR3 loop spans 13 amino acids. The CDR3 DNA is TGTGCCAGCAGCTCCTCCCCGGGGTTCGAGCAGTACTTC. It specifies CASSSSPGFEQYF.

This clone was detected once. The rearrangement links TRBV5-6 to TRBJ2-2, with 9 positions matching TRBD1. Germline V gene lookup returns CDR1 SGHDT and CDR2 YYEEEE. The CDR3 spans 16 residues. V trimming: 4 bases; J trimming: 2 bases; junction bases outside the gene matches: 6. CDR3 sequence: CASSLRTGVNTGELFF. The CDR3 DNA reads TGTGCCAGCAGCCTTAGGACAGGGGTAAACACCGGGGAGCTGTTTTTT.

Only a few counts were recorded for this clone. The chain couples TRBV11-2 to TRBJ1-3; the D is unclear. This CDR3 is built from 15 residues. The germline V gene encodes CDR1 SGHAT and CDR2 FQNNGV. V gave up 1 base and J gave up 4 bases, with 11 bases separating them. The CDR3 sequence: CASSLVDLGGNTIYF. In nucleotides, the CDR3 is TGTGCCAGCAGCTTAGTCGACCTGGGGGGAAACACCATATATTTT.

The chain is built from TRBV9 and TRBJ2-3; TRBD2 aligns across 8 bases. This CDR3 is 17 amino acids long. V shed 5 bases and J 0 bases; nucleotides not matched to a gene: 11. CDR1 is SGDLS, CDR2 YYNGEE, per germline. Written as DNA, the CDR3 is TGTGCCAGCAGGGAGCGGGGGCCCGTTACTAGCACAGATACGCAGTATTTT. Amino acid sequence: CASRERGPVTSTDTQYF.

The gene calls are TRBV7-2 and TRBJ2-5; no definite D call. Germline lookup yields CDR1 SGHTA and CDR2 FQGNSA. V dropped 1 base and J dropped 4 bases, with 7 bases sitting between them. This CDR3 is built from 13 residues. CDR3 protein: CASSLGVAETQYF. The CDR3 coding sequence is TGTGCCAGCAGCTTAGGCGTGGCAGAGACCCAGTACTTC.